Below, 9 T cell receptor beta chains from the same sample are listed, as sequenced in a study of shared clonotypes between healthy human individuals. Clones were read by immunoSEQ multiplex PCR, and TCRdb kept only the in-frame ones, dropping some. Of 300,000 to 400,000 clones in the sample, more than 60% are singletons; the top ten hold about 9.4%. Material: memory CD4+ T cells sorted from blood. Regarding subset: CD45RA-negative fraction. All receptors come from a man aged 25-40 years in good health.

This chain joins TRBV2 and TRBJ2-1, with 10 bases aligning to TRBD2. This CDR3 has 15 amino acids. Germline V gene data show CDR1 as SNHLY and CDR2 as FYNNEI. V lost 5 bases and J lost 8; bases outside the gene matches: 9. The CDR3 region is CASSRRLAGDDEQFF. The CDR3, as DNA: TGTGCCAGCAGTCGGAGGCTAGCGGGAGACGATGAGCAGTTCTTC.

V usage is TRBV2 and J usage is TRBJ2-7; D possibly corresponds to TRBD2 (6 bases). Trimming removed 6 bases at V and 4 bases at J, with 7 bases between. Germline V gene data show CDR1 as SNHLY and CDR2 as FYNNEI. CDR3 length: 11 amino acids. The CDR3 nucleotides are TGTGCCAGCAGACTAGCTTACGAGCAGTACTTC. It encodes CASRLAYEQYF.

This clone showed up just a few times. This sequence joins TRBV29-1 and TRBJ1-5; D is perhaps TRBD1 (5 bases). The germline V gene has CDR1 SQVTM and CDR2 ANQGSEA. Trimming removed 4 bases from V and 1 base from J, with 11 bases in between. The CDR3 spans 14 residues. The CDR3 DNA is TGCAGCGTTGTCGAGGGGCAAAGCAATCAGCCCCAGCATTTT. Its translation: CSVVEGQSNQPQHF.

The rearrangement joins TRBV5-1 to TRBJ2-5; no clear D. The CDR3 runs to 14 residues. V lost 1 base and J lost 1, with 8 bases in between. Germline-derived CDR1 and CDR2 are SGHRS and YFSETQ. The CDR3 here is CASSLLSTQETQYF. CDR3 in DNA: TGCGCCAGCAGCTTGTTGTCCACCCAAGAGACCCAGTACTTC.

The chain combines TRBV9 with TRBJ1-5, with 9 bases that match TRBD1. With 3 bases clipped from V and 5 bases from J, the junction kept 0 bases outside the gene matches. The CDR3 is 13 residues long. CDR1 and CDR2 (germline): SGDLS, YYNGEE. CDR3 sequence: CASSGTGDQPQHF. CDR3 DNA sequence: TGTGCCAGCAGCGGGACAGGGGATCAGCCCCAGCATTTT. The full variable domain, rest sourced from reference TRBV9 and TRBJ1-5, is DSGVTQTPKHLITATGQRVTLRCSPRSGDLSVYWYQQSLDQGLQFLIQYYNGEERAKGNILERFSAQQFPDLHSELNLSSLELGDSALYFCASSGTGDQPQHFGDGTRLSIL.

This clone was detected a few times. The chain is built from TRBV18 and TRBJ2-1; TRBD2 matches 13 bases. The CDR3 is 15 amino acids. Germline CDR1 is KGHSH and CDR2 is LQKENI. Losses at the gene ends were 0 bases for V and 8 bases for J; bases not matched to a gene: 1. This CDR3 is CASSPPGLAGYEQFF. The CDR3 region has the DNA TGTGCCAGCTCACCACCGGGACTAGCGGGATATGAGCAGTTCTTC.

This clone was seen only a few times. The rearrangement links TRBV30 to TRBJ1-4, with D possibly being TRBD1 (5 bases). From germline, CDR1 is GTSNPN and CDR2 SVGIG (reference sequence). This CDR3 is built from 16 residues. Trimming removed 3 bases from V and 8 bases from J, with 22 bases in between. The CDR3 DNA reads TGTGCCTGGAGCAAGGGGAAGAGGTCCGTCGGGGAAAAACTGTTTTTT. Encoded protein: CAWSKGKRSVGEKLFF. The whole variable domain, filled in from reference TRBV30 and TRBJ1-4, reads SQTIHQWPATLVQPVGSPLSLECTVEGTSNPNLYWYRQAAGRGLQLLFYSVGIGQISSEVPQNLSASRPQDRQFILSSKKLLLSDSGFYLCAWSKGKRSVGEKLFFGSGTQLSVL.

The V gene is TRBV5-4, the J gene TRBJ2-2; D perhaps matches TRBD2 (6 bases). Germline V CDR1 and CDR2: SGHNT, YYREEE (reference sequence). V was pared by 5 bases and J by 4 bases, with 15 bases between. The CDR3 extends over 15 amino acids. CDR3 in DNA: TGTGCCAGCAGGGCCGGGAGCACAAGCACCGGGGAGCTGTTTTTT. Its protein is CASRAGSTSTGELFF.

The chain is built from TRBV6-5 and TRBJ2-3; perhaps D is TRBD1 or TRBD2 (5 bases each). V lost 6 bases and J 2 bases, leaving 15 bases between the germline ends. CDR1 and CDR2 (germline): MNHEY, SVGAGI. The CDR3 is made up of 15 amino acids. This CDR3 reads CASSPTGTNTDTQYF. The CDR3 coding sequence is TGTGCCAGCAGCCCAACCGGGACGAACACAGATACGCAGTATTTT.